This entry concerns a single T cell receptor beta chain. Its antigen remains unidentified. The data originate from a study of beta chain features in type 1 diabetes. Overall study: Summed over all samples, the examined sorted cells came to under 110,000,000.

Whole-study findings and limits: Naive, central memory and Treg TCRB repertoires appeared more alike in patients than in healthy donors.

J was trimmed by 0 bases and V by 6 bases; bases with no gene match: 11. This CDR3 is built from 17 residues. Germline lookup yields CDR1 MDHEN and CDR2 SYDVKM. The investigators reverse transcribed all of the isolated RNA, so they sequenced expressed TCRB transcripts. The protocol was immunoSEQ multiplex PCR, while the TCRdb copy is restricted to in-frame clones and leaves out a portion. The table has roughly 130,000 clones, 9% to 9.5% seen once. The rearrangement uses TRBV28 and TRBJ2-5, with TRBD2 matching 9 bases. The sequenced sample consisted of central memory CD4+ T cells from blood. This clonotype was obtained from a man aged 18 to 35 in good health. DNA for the CDR3: TGTGCCAGCAGCCCTTATGGGCTAGCGGGGAACCAAGAGACCCAGTACTTC. It translates to CASSPYGLAGNQETQYF.